This TCR beta chain was sequenced for a study of blood T cell repertoires in COVID-19. Study context: Whether acute or convalescent, the COVID-19 samples came from the United States, Italy and Spain. T cells, B-cell-depleted T cells, or PBMCs supplied cDNA or gDNA.

Worth noting for this clone: The same CDR3 is also encoded by other DNA sequences in this sample.

Original handling: Counts of nucleated cells, estimated from reference gene primer amplification, were obtained. The table came from immunoSEQ multiplex PCR; TCRdb's copy has only in-frame clones and leaves some out. D and trimming were read from the DNA, whereas the V and J calls and clone size are those reported in that table. The sample lists around 430,000 clones, roughly 88% occurring once. The CDR3 length is 14 residues. Trimming removed 4 bases at V and 0 bases at J, with 8 bases between. The V gene's germline CDR1 is MNHNY and CDR2 SVGAGI (reference sequence). This TCR derives from a woman in her fifties or sixties with COVID-19, enrolled during active disease. The chain carries TRBV6-6 and TRBJ2-3; tentative D call: TRBD1 (5 bases). The sequenced material came from peripheral blood. The CDR3, as DNA: TGTGCCAGCAGTTTAGACAGAAGCACAGATACGCAGTATTTT. Its translation: CASSLDRSTDTQYF.